The T cell receptor (beta chain) under discussion was sequenced for a study of cytomegalovirus exposure and HLA in healthy donors. Findings and limits, study-wide: Common viral pathogens seemed, in a later analysis, to connect with several of the most significant clusters.

V lost 0 bases and J 4 bases, leaving 8 bases between the germline ends. There are 13 residues in the CDR3. The germline V gene encodes CDR1 GTSNPN and CDR2 SVGIG (reference sequence). PCR primers comprised 60 Vbeta and 13 Jbeta primers. As originally analysed: It was a later analysis that counted tens of millions of unique TCR beta chains, of which some 9.9 million were shared. This table comes from immunoSEQ multiplex PCR, and its TCRdb copy is limited to in-frame clones, with some not included. For V, J and clone size, that table is used; D and trimming come from the DNA. The data contain roughly 160,000 clones, approximately 73% of them singletons. This clone came up a few times. Its specificity is not known.

Material for sequencing was PBMCs. The chain recombines TRBV30 with TRBJ2-3; maybe TRBD1 (6 bases). The sequence was obtained from a woman between 18 and 30 years old in good health and CMV-seropositive. The CDR3 protein is CAWSVQGSDTQYF. CDR3 DNA: TGTGCCTGGAGTGTCCAGGGGTCAGATACGCAGTATTTT. Complete variable domain (other parts from reference TRBV30 and TRBJ2-3): SQTIHQWPATLVQPVGSPLSLECTVEGTSNPNLYWYRQAAGRGLQLLFYSVGIGQISSEVPQNLSASRPQDRQFILSSKKLLLSDSGFYLCAWSVQGSDTQYFGPGTRLTVL.